This TCR beta chain was observed in a study of blood T cell repertoires in COVID-19. Study overall: Acute and convalescent COVID-19 samples came from the United States, Italy and Spain. T cells, B-cell-depleted T cells, or PBMCs provided the cDNA or gDNA that served as material.

Original methodology: How many nucleated cells were present was estimated from reference gene primer amplification. TCRdb's copy holds only in-frame clones and misses some; the assay was immunoSEQ multiplex PCR. V and J calls and clone size follow that table, whereas D and trimming were derived from the DNA. Of fewer than 150,000 clones in the sample, about 80% are singletons; the top ten hold around 5.9%. This clonotype originated in a man aged 70-80 years with acute or convalescent COVID-19. The sample consisted of peripheral blood.

Here the CDR3 reads CASSLEGTGSYEQYF. CDR3 in DNA: TGCGCCAGCAGCTTGGAGGGGACAGGGTCCTACGAGCAGTACTTC. The chain has TRBV5-1 and TRBJ2-7, with 9 bases aligning to TRBD1. V lost 0 bases to trimming and J lost 1 base; unmatched junction nucleotides: 2. This CDR3 is 15 amino acids long. CDR1 and CDR2 (germline): SGHRS, YFSETQ.